A selection of T cell receptor beta chains follows, all from one sample in a study of cytomegalovirus exposure and HLA in healthy donors. Data came from immunoSEQ multiplex PCR; TCRdb stores just in-frame clones and leaves some out. The sample has more than 90,000 clones, around 70% seen once; the top ten hold around 8.2%. The sequencing sample was made of PBMCs. The receptors come from a man younger than 45 in good health and CMV-seropositive. Both conserved end residues are part of each CDR3. A D gene is named only where the DNA matches it firmly. The size entry is marked missing in some rows and otherwise reads once, few, many or a size class.

TRBJ2-3 | TRBV7-6 | . | . | CASSLAEGINAPDTQYF | TGTGCCAGCAGCTTGGCGGAGGGCATCAACGCCCCAGATACGCAGTATTTT
TRBJ2-3 | TRBV19 | . | TRBD2 | CASSIRPPGLSADTQYF | TGTGCCAGTAGTATACGCCCGCCGGGACTAAGCGCAGATACGCAGTATTTT
TRBJ2-5 | TRBV9 | . | . | CASSANRAARGQETQYF | TGTGCCAGCAGCGCTAACCGGGCTGCAAGAGGGCAAGAGACCCAGTACTTC
TRBJ2-5 | TRBV7-2 | once | . | CASSLSGNKYF | TGTGCCAGCAGCTTAAGCGGTAATAAGTACTTC
TRBJ1-5 | TRBV27 | few | . | CASSLSHRSDQPQHF | TGTGCCAGCAGTTTATCGCACAGGAGTGATCAGCCCCAGCATTTT
TRBJ1-1 | TRBV6-1 | . | . | CASSVPLGAGNTEAFF | TGTGCCAGCAGTGTTCCTTTGGGGGCTGGGAACACTGAAGCTTTCTTT
TRBJ1-2 | TRBV28 | . | TRBD1 | CASGRTGVNYGYTF | TGTGCCAGCGGACGGACAGGGGTTAACTATGGCTACACCTTC
TRBJ1-4 | TRBV6-1 | . | . | CASSLRATNEKLFF | TGTGCCAGCAGCCTCAGGGCAACTAATGAAAAACTGTTTTTT
TRBJ1-2 | TRBV9 | . | . | CASSVARGGTEANYGYTF | TGTGCCAGCAGCGTAGCGAGGGGAGGGACCGAAGCTAACTATGGCTACACCTTC
TRBJ1-2 | TRBV6-6 | . | . | CASSYRDNSIYYGYTF | TGTGCCAGCAGCTACCGGGACAACTCCATCTACTATGGCTACACCTTC
TRBJ2-7 | TRBV30 | . | TRBD1 | CAWKRDSAYEQYF | TGTGCCTGGAAGAGGGACAGCGCGTACGAGCAGTACTTC
TRBJ2-2 | TRBV18 | . | TRBD2 | CASSPQLAGGTGELFF | TGTGCCAGCTCACCACAACTAGCGGGAGGCACCGGGGAGCTGTTTTTT
TRBJ2-5 | TRBV28 | . | TRBD2 | CASSSGTSGIGQETQYF | TGTGCCAGCAGTTCGGGGACTAGCGGGATTGGACAGGAGACCCAGTACTTC
TRBJ2-2 | TRBV18 | . | . | CASSPPSSGVHTGELFF | TGTGCCAGCTCACCACCGAGCTCAGGGGTGCACACCGGGGAGCTGTTTTTT
TRBJ1-1 | TRBV29-1 | . | TRBD1 | CSVEMGQDTEAFF | TGCAGCGTTGAAATGGGACAGGACACTGAAGCTTTCTTT
TRBJ2-1 | TRBV2 | . | TRBD2 | CASRNPSSGRANEQFF | TGTGCCAGCAGGAACCCTTCTAGCGGGAGGGCCAATGAGCAGTTCTTC
TRBJ2-3 | TRBV12-5 | few | . | CASGFLTGDTDTQYF | TGTGCTAGTGGTTTCCTCACCGGGGATACAGATACGCAGTATTTT
TRBJ1-2 | TRBV5-4 | . | TRBD1 | CASRAAGQGYGYTF | TGTGCCAGCAGGGCAGCGGGACAGGGATATGGCTACACCTTC
TRBJ2-4 | TRBV7-9 | . | . | CASSTMRGLGKNIQYF | TGTGCCAGCTCTACTATGCGGGGCTTGGGCAAAAACATTCAGTACTTC
TRBJ1-1 | TRBV18 | . | TRBD1 | CASSPGQGIGTEAFF | TGTGCCAGCTCACCCGGACAGGGGATTGGAACTGAAGCTTTCTTT
TRBJ2-4 | TRBV10-3 | . | . | CAISDLAKNIQYF | TGTGCCATCTCCGACTTAGCCAAAAACATTCAGTACTTC
TRBJ2-1 | TRBV7-3 | . | TRBD2 | CASSLLASGGPQFF | TGTGCCAGCAGCTTGTTAGCTAGCGGGGGGCCCCAGTTCTTC
TRBJ1-1 | TRBV2 | . | TRBD1 | CASSSPVTGTDPGLNTEAFF | TGTGCCAGCAGTTCACCTGTTACCGGGACAGACCCCGGATTGAACACTGAAGCTTTCTTT